This T cell receptor (beta chain) was observed in a study of Ad26.COV2.S vaccination and SARS-CoV-2 variants. Study-wide background: Participants got Ad26.COV2.S intramuscularly, once or twice 56 days apart.

In its sample, this clone was seen once. Clones were sequenced by immunoSEQ multiplex PCR, and TCRdb holds only the in-frame ones, with some missing. The sample contains about 450,000 clones, about 91% of which appear only once. The V gene's germline CDR1 is SEHNR and CDR2 FQNEAQ (reference sequence). This CDR3 contains 15 residues. With V trimmed by 2 bases and J by 7 bases, 4 bases remained unmatched. This sample's treatment: around 19 received Ad26.COV2.S at low or high dose, single or two shots; about five received placebo; per-sample allocation not given. Collection of samples fell on day 63 after the first vaccine or placebo injection. An Ad26 vector carrying the Wuhan-strain SARS-CoV-2 spike served as the vaccine.

The sample in question was peripheral blood, obtained in a trial of Ad26.COV2.S vaccine versus placebo. The chain is built from TRBV7-9 and TRBJ2-1; 11 nucleotides match TRBD1. The TCR comes from a person between 18 and 65 years old who received the Ad26.COV2.S COVID-19 vaccine or a placebo. DNA for the CDR3: TGTGCCAGCAGCTTAATGGGGGACAGGGGGAATGAGCAGTTCTTC. Translation gives CASSLMGDRGNEQFF.